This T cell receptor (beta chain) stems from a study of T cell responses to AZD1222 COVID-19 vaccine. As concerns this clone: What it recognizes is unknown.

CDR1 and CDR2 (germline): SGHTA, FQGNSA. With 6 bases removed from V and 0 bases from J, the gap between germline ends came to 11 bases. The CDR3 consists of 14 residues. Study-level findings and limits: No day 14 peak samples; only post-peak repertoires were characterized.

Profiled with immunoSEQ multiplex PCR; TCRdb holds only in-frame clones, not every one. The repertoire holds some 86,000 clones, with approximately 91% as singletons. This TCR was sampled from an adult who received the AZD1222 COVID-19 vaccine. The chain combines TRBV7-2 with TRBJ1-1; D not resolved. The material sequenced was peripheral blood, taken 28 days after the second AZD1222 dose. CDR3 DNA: TGTGCCAGCAGTCTAAGGACGGTGAACACTGAAGCTTTCTTT. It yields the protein CASSLRTVNTEAFF.